The TCR beta chain described here comes from a study of OX40 agonist ivuxolimab in advanced cancers. About the research overall: Patients received the agonistic anti-OX40 (CD134) antibody ivuxolimab.

On this clone: Its antigen is currently unknown.

If patients had autoimmune disease history or systemic immunosuppression, they were excluded. Baseline, cycle 4 day 1, and cycle 7 day 1 were the blood sampling points. The repertoire was sequenced with immunoSEQ multiplex PCR; TCRdb's copy has only in-frame clones and lacks some. This sample yields around 94,000 clones, of which about 93% are seen a single time; over 0.8% belongs to the top ten. The CDR3 sequence is 14 residues long. The germline V gene has CDR1 MNHEY and CDR2 SMNVEV (reference sequence). V was shortened by 6 bases and J by 0 bases, with 12 bases between the two germline ends. Notes on the study in general: The CD4+ and CD8+ T cells in the blood had expanded clonally by week 6 at 0.1 to 3.0 mg/kg.

The chain carries TRBV27 and TRBJ2-7; the D gene is possibly TRBD2 (5 bases). Sequenced here: CD4+ or CD8+ T cells sorted from blood, sampled in a trial of the OX40 agonist ivuxolimab. This TCR was sampled from an adult with an advanced solid tumor such as melanoma, head and neck, liver or kidney cancer. CDR3 sequence (DNA): TGTGCCAGCAGCCGCCCGGGGAGCTCCTACGAGCAGTACTTC. Protein: CASSRPGSSYEQYF.